These T cell receptor beta chains were read from a single sample in a study of blood T cells in healthy people across ages. Each CDR3 protein gets one entry after TCRdb re-called the 5' RACE reads with MiXCR. There are about 800,000 distinct CDR3 sequences in the sample; 46% occur only once, and 18% lies in the top ten. The sample comprised blood. These receptor sequences come from a man at least 80 years old in good health. Both conserved end residues are part of each CDR3. The D gene is left open where the match is weak. The size field is filled for only some rows; it gives once, few, many or a size class.

CDR3 protein | CDR3 DNA | J gene | CDR3 length | clone size | V gene | D gene
CASSPWLSEHNEQYF | TGTGCTAGCAGTCCTTGGCTGTCCGAACACAATGAGCAGTACTTC | TRBJ2-7 | 15 | . | TRBV12-3/TRBV12-4 | .
CSAPDRSDIQYF | TGCAGTGCGCCGGACAGGTCGGACATTCAGTACTTC | TRBJ2-4 | 12 | . | TRBV20-1 | TRBD1
CSATVGQLAMGYTF | TGCAGTGCTACTGTGGGGCAACTAGCTATGGGCTACACCTTC | TRBJ1-2 | 14 | . | TRBV20-1 | .
CASSFPTQSGAYNEQFF | TGTGCCAGCAGCTTCCCGACTCAAAGTGGGGCATACAATGAGCAGTTCTTC | TRBJ2-1 | 17 | few | TRBV7-2 | .
CASSLGPEGGTQYF | TGTGCCAGCAGCTTAGGGCCCGAAGGGGGCACCCAGTACTTC | TRBJ2-5 | 14 | . | TRBV7-2 | TRBD1
CASSFRERYNEQFF | TGTGCCAGCAGCTTCCGGGAGAGGTACAATGAGCAGTTCTTC | TRBJ2-1 | 14 | few | TRBV11-2 | .
CSARSGTKNTEAFF | TGCAGTGCTAGATCCGGGACAAAGAACACTGAAGCTTTCTTT | TRBJ1-1 | 14 | . | TRBV20-1 | .
CASSLNWAGDEQFF | TGTGCCAGCAGTTTAAACTGGGCTGGGGATGAGCAGTTCTTC | TRBJ2-1 | 14 | few | TRBV12-3/TRBV12-4 | .
CASGSTSGSWNEQFF | TGTGCCAGCGGCTCAACTAGCGGTTCCTGGAATGAGCAGTTCTTC | TRBJ2-1 | 15 | . | TRBV11-2 | TRBD2
CASSQAVGTAISDTQYF | TGTGCCAGCAGCCAAGCTGTTGGGACAGCTATCTCCGATACGCAGTATTTT | TRBJ2-3 | 17 | few | TRBV4-2 | TRBD1
CASRSREGYVSTEAFF | TGTGCCAGCCGCTCACGGGAAGGTTATGTGAGCACTGAAGCTTTCTTT | TRBJ1-1 | 16 | few | TRBV6-1 | .
CASSLLRSTDTQYF | TGTGCCAGCAGCTTATTGCGGAGCACAGATACGCAGTATTTT | TRBJ2-3 | 14 | few | TRBV11-2 | .
CASSGDGWEANQPQHF | TGTGCCAGCTCGGGGGACGGCTGGGAAGCTAATCAGCCCCAGCATTTT | TRBJ1-5 | 16 | few | TRBV18 | .
CASSPRDSAPNTQYF | TGTGCCAGCAGTCCCCGGGACAGTGCCCCGAATACGCAGTATTTT | TRBJ2-3 | 15 | . | TRBV6-1 | TRBD1
CASRQGAGTNTEAFF | TGTGCCAGCAGGCAAGGGGCAGGGACGAACACTGAAGCTTTCTTT | TRBJ1-1 | 15 | . | TRBV6-1 | .